This T cell receptor (beta chain) was identified during a study of cytomegalovirus exposure and HLA in healthy donors (dated by TCRdb to 2016 to 2017). Study-level background: According to a later analysis, the approximately 120 validation repertoires were produced on the same platform as the 700 or so repertoires of the first cohort. The study aimed to test whether signatures of past pathogen exposure could be identified by cataloging public T cell receptors. A separate validation cohort of more than 100 different subjects was used in addition to the 666-subject first cohort. To predict cytomegalovirus infection status, the study combined high-throughput TCR immunosequencing, statistical association of individual TCRs with disease status, and machine learning.

Broader findings and caveats from the paper: A total of 164 TCR beta chains were listed by the study as associated with cytomegalovirus. Most TCR sequences were observed very rarely across donors, whereas some public TCRs were present in many individuals. Three of the identified cytomegalovirus-associated TCR beta chains were confirmed in vitro to be specific for cytomegalovirus antigens. A later analysis found that TCRs clustered in the first cohort also tended to co-occur in the 120 validation repertoires, with more than 90% of cluster scores above 0. A later analysis lacked HLA typing for the validation cohort, so it scored co-occurrence in that cohort across all 120 or so repertoires. The classifier was reported to diagnose cytomegalovirus status with high specificity and sensitivity in both the original cohort and the validation cohort. The authors suggested that the approach could potentially be generalized to other disease states and immunological phenotypes.

The donors belonged to the validation cohort of over a hundred subjects, which was separate from the approximately 700-subject first cohort. A word on this clone: It has no known antigen specificity. Base quality data are lacking; no much larger clone is found one base away.

The junction shows trimming of 8 bases on V and 5 bases on J, and the gene matches do not reach 7 bases of it. From a lookup of the germline V gene, CDR1 and CDR2 are SGHTA and FQGNSA. Spanning cysteine to phenylalanine, the CDR3 consists of 15 amino acids. Only CDR3 DNA is held: 45 bases, read in frame from base 1. Libraries came from the immunoSEQ multiplex PCR assay. The source study handled its data this way. A statistical classification framework was built for diagnosing cytomegalovirus status from the catalog of TCR beta chain sequences. TCRdb stores this immuneACCESS table with in-frame sequences only. Part of the clones is absent; in the studies checked, under half of the shortfall reflects unresolved V genes, and no reason is known for the rest. V, J and clone size reflect that table, while D and trimming were determined from the DNA. The sample table shows about 160,000 clones, and roughly 90% are seen once. The ten largest make up approximately 2.2% of the sample.

This TCR was recovered from a woman aged 18-29 years in good health and CMV-seronegative. The chain joins TRBV7-2 to TRBJ2-2, and TRBD2 matches 11 of the central bases. Sequencing was done on a sample of PBMCs. CDR3 loop: CASPGLAGRTGELFF. The DNA sequence is TGTGCCAGCCCTGGACTAGCGGGCCGAACCGGGGAGCTGTTTTTT.